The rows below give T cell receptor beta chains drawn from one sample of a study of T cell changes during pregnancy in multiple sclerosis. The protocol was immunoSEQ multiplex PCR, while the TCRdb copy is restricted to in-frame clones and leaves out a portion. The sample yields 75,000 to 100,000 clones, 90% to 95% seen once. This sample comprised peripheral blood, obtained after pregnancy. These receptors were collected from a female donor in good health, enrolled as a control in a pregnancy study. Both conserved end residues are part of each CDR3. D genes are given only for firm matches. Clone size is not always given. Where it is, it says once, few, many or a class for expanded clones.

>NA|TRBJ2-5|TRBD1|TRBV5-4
TGTGCCAGCAGCCGAGGACAGGCCCAAGAGACCCAGTACTTC
CASSRGQAQETQYF
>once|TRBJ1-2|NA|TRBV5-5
TGTGCCAGCAGCCCTGGAGGGGGAGGGGGCTACACCTTC
CASSPGGGGGYTF
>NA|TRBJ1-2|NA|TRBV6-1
TGTGCCAGCAGTGAAGCGCGGTGGAGGGAAGGCTATGGCTACACCTTC
CASSEARWREGYGYTF
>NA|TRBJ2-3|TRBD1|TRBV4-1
TGCGCCAGCAGCCACCTCGACAGGGACGCAGATACGCAGTATTTT
CASSHLDRDADTQYF
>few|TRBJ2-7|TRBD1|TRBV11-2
TGTGCCAGCAGCTTAGGACAGGGGGAATACGAGCAGTACTTC
CASSLGQGEYEQYF
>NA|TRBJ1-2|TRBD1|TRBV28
TGTGCCAGCAGTCGACAGGGGCAGTATGGCTACACCTTC
CASSRQGQYGYTF
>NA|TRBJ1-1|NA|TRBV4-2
TGTGCCAGCAGCCTCCAGGGGGAAGCTTTCTTT
CASSLQGEAFF
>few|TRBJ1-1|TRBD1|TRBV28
TGTGCCAGCACAATGGAGGGGACAGTGAACACTGAAGCTTTCTTT
CASTMEGTVNTEAFF
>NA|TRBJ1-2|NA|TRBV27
TGTGCCAGCAGTCCAGGGCGATATGGCTACACCTTC
CASSPGRYGYTF
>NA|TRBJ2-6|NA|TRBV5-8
TGTGCCAGCAGCTTTCTAGAGGGGGCCAACGTCCTGACTTTC
CASSFLEGANVLTF
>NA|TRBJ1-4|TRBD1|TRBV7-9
TGTGCCAGCAGCCCCGAAGGACAGGTGGGGGAAAAACTGTTTTTT
CASSPEGQVGEKLFF
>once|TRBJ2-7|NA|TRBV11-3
TGTGCCAGCAGCCTCCCCGCCTACGAGCAGTACTTC
CASSLPAYEQYF
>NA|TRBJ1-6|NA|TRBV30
TGTGCCTGGAGTCCCAGGGGCTCCGTGTATTCACCCCTCCACTTT
CAWSPRGSVYSPLHF
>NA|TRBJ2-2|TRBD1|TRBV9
TGTGCCAGCAGCGAAAGGGACAGGGGGCCCGGGGAGCTGTTTTTT
CASSERDRGPGELFF
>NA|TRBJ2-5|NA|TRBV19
TGTGCCAGTAGTATAGATCGTGTCAGGGGCCTCCAAGAGACCCAGTACTTC
CASSIDRVRGLQETQYF
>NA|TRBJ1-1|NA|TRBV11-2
TGTGCCAGCACCCCATGGGGGGGGGACACTGAAGCTTTCTTT
CASTPWGGDTEAFF
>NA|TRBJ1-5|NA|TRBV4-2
TGTGCCAGCAGCCCTCTCGGGGGGAATCAGCCCCAGCATTTT
CASSPLGGNQPQHF
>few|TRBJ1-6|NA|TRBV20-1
TGCAGTGCTAGTGGCAGTATCCCTTTT
CSASGSIPF
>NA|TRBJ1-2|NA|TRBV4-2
TGTGCCAGCAGCCAAGAGGGAGAGGTCTCATATGGCTACACCTTC
CASSQEGEVSYGYTF
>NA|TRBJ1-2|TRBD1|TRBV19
TGTGCCAGTAGTATTCGGACAGGGGGCTCTGGCTACACCTTC
CASSIRTGGSGYTF
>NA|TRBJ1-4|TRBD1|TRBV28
TGTGCCAGCAGTTTCGACAGGGTGGATGAAAAACTGTTTTTT
CASSFDRVDEKLFF
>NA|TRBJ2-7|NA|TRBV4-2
TGTGCCAGCAGCCAAGAGCGCTACGAGCAGTACTTC
CASSQERYEQYF
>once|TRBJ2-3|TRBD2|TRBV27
TGTGCCAGCAGTCCACGGACTAGCGGGGAGACCCCGAAGGGCACAGATACGCAGTATTTT
CASSPRTSGETPKGTDTQYF
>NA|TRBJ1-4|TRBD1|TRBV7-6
TGTGCCAGCAGCTTAGGGGACAGAACTAATGAAAAACTGTTTTTT
CASSLGDRTNEKLFF
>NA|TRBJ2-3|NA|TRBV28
TGTGCCAGCGTGTCGGATACGCAGTATTTT
CASVSDTQYF
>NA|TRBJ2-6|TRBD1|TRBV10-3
TGTGCCATCAGGCCGGGACAGGGGGTATCAGGGGCCAACGTCCTGACTTTC
CAIRPGQGVSGANVLTF
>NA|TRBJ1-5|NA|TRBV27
TGTGCCAGCAGTCCCCAGGGCAGGGTGAGGAGCAATCAGCCCCAGCATTTT
CASSPQGRVRSNQPQHF
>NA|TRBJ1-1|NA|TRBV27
TGTGCCAGCGGGGGACAAGGGTACACTGAAGCTTTCTTT
CASGGQGYTEAFF
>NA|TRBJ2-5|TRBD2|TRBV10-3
TGTGCCATCAGTGAGTCTGCGGGGGGCCTTCAAAGACAAGAGACCCAGTACTTC
CAISESAGGLQRQETQYF